These T cell receptor beta chains were read from a single sample in a study of CXCR3-negative and CXCR3-positive naive CD8 T cells. No DNA is given; TCRdb re-called the 5' RACE reads and lists each CDR3 protein once. The listing contains under 75,000 distinct CDR3 sequences. Sequencing was done on a sample of naive CXCR3+ CD8+ T cells from blood. The receptor set was obtained from a human donor in good health. Some clones in this sample may be carry-over from other donors' samples. CDR3s include the opening cysteine and the closing phenylalanine or tryptophan. Fields, in order: clone size, CDR3 length, J gene, V gene, CDR3 protein. Rows give clone size only sometimes, using once, few, many, or a class for an expanded clone.

>.|15|TRBJ2-7|TRBV7-8
CASSHSGTSGNEQYF
>.|13|TRBJ1-5|TRBV15
CATSRATSQPQHF
>.|14|TRBJ2-7|TRBV28
CASSYNAGLSEQYF
>.|14|TRBJ1-5|TRBV28
CASSFRSSNQPQHF
>.|14|TRBJ1-6|TRBV28
CASHRDRENSPLHF
>.|15|TRBJ2-7|TRBV5-1
CASSLLWGPAYEQYF
>.|16|TRBJ1-4|TRBV7-9
CASSNDRTGLSEKLFF
>medium-sized|14|TRBJ1-5|TRBV2
CASRWTGSNQPQHF
>.|17|TRBJ1-2|TRBV7-6
CASSPGSTTEAFNGYTF
>.|14|TRBJ2-4|TRBV27
CASSSDAAKNIQYF
>.|14|TRBJ2-7|TRBV4-2
CASSHLGGSYEQYF
>.|12|TRBJ2-7|TRBV20-1
CSASTGNYEQYF
>.|15|TRBJ2-3|TRBV6-2/TRBV6-3
CASSYAGGSTDTQYF
>.|14|TRBJ1-5|TRBV29-1
CSVASGVGNQPQHF
>.|17|TRBJ2-1|TRBV9
CASSVVLASGPNNEQFF
>.|17|TRBJ2-3|TRBV14
CASSQAAGQVIIDTQYF
>.|15|TRBJ2-3|TRBV12-3/TRBV12-4
CASSFLAGGLDTQYF
>.|15|TRBJ2-7|TRBV7-8
CASSHPDTGHWGQYF
>.|12|TRBJ2-1|TRBV7-3
CASSSGGNEQFF
>.|13|TRBJ2-7|TRBV27
CASSLSMSYEQYF
>.|15|TRBJ1-2|TRBV3-1
CASSQEEGAHYGYTF
>.|13|TRBJ2-5|TRBV7-9
CASSLGQQETQYF
>.|16|TRBJ2-1|TRBV20-1
CSACLVEGGGYNEQFF
>.|11|TRBJ2-3|TRBV5-4
CASRITDTQYF